Following are 17 T cell receptor beta chains from one sample sequenced in a study of shared clonotypes between healthy human individuals. As defined, naive CD8 cells were CD45RO-negative and positively selected for CCR7, with terminally differentiated effector memory CD45RA+ cells excluded. Sequencing was performed with immunoSEQ multiplex PCR; in TCRdb, only in-frame clones are kept and a portion is missing. The top ten hold around 1% of the sample, which has about 1,900,000 clones, roughly 95% seen once. Sequencing input: naive CD8+ T cells sorted from blood. These receptors originate from a man between 18 and 29 years old in good health.

The genes are TRBV19 and TRBJ1-5, with 8 bases matching TRBD1. Germline lookup yields CDR1 LNHDA and CDR2 SQIVND (reference sequence). V gave up 3 bases and J gave up 4 bases; unmatched junction bases: 11. The CDR3 is 17 amino acids. DNA for the CDR3: TGTGCCAGTAGTATGGACAGCCGGACAGGGCCTAATCAGCCCCAGCATTTT. It is translated as CASSMDSRTGPNQPQHF. The variable domain in full, completed from reference TRBV19 and TRBJ1-5, reads DGGITQSPKYLFRKEGQNVTLSCEQNLNHDAMYWYRQDPGQGLRLIYYSQIVNDFQKGDIAEGYSVSREKKESFPLTVTSAQKNPTAFYLCASSMDSRTGPNQPQHFGDGTRLSIL.

This chain joins TRBV7-9 and TRBJ1-1; 7 positions agree with TRBD1. The J segment lost 9 bases and the V segment lost 5 bases, leaving 6 bases of the junction unmatched. From germline, CDR1 is SEHNR and CDR2 FQNEAQ (reference sequence). The CDR3 is made up of 12 amino acids. CDR3 sequence: CASSLGGSKAFF. CDR3 DNA sequence: TGTGCCAGCAGCCTAGGGGGCTCCAAAGCTTTCTTT. Variable domain in full (rest from reference TRBV7-9 and TRBJ1-1): DTGVSQNPRHKITKRGQNVTFRCDPISEHNRLYWYRQTLGQGPEFLTYFQNEAQLEKSRLLSDRFSAERPKGSFSTLEIQRTEQGDSAMYLCASSLGGSKAFFGQGTRLTVV.

The chain couples TRBV11-3 to TRBJ2-7, with 14 nucleotides matching TRBD2. V gave up 6 bases and J gave up 0 bases; unmatched junction bases: 7. The CDR3 is 17 amino acids. The germline gives CDR1 SGHNT, CDR2 YENEEA. The DNA of the CDR3 is TGTGCCAGCAGTTCCGGGACTAGCGGGGGAAGCTCCTACGAGCAGTACTTC. Translation gives CASSSGTSGGSSYEQYF.

This clone was recorded once. The chain couples TRBV30 to TRBJ1-5, with 11 bases lining up with TRBD1. V shed 3 bases and J 7 bases; nucleotides not matched to a gene: 2. CDR1 and CDR2 (germline): GTSNPN, SVGIG (reference sequence). This CDR3 has 13 amino acids. In DNA form, the CDR3 reads TGTGCCTGGAGGGGACAGGGGGAACAGCCCCAGCATTTT. Protein: CAWRGQGEQPQHF.

The V call is TRBV7-2, the J call TRBJ2-7, with 7 bases identical to TRBD1. Germline CDR1 and CDR2: SGHTA and FQGNSA. V shed 1 base and J 0 bases; nucleotides not matched to a gene: 3. There are 15 residues in the CDR3. The chain's CDR3 is CASSLEDRSSYEQYF. CDR3 DNA sequence: TGTGCCAGCAGCTTAGAGGACAGGAGCTCCTACGAGCAGTACTTC.

This CDR3 is CASSRYMIGGKSTDTQYF. The CDR3 DNA reads TGTGCCAGCAGCCGTTACATGATCGGGGGGAAAAGCACAGATACGCAGTATTTT. The chain couples TRBV7-8 to TRBJ2-3; 7 nucleotides align to TRBD2. Germline V lookup: CDR1 SGHVS, CDR2 FQNEAQ. This CDR3 region has 18 residues. The ends lost 5 bases at V and 0 bases at J; junction bases unmatched: 14.

J is TRBJ1-2 and V is TRBV6-5; D might be TRBD1 (5 bases). The CDR3 is 13 amino acids. Deletions cut 7 bases from V and 2 bases from J, with 11 bases between. Germline CDR1 reads MNHEY; CDR2 reads SVGAGI. The CDR3 loop reads CASKTPGNYGYTF. The CDR3 nucleotides read TGTGCCAGCAAAACCCCAGGGAACTATGGCTACACCTTC.

The genes are TRBV6-5 and TRBJ2-1; 9 bases agree with TRBD1. Germline trimming cut 1 base from V and 8 bases from J; bases unmatched to any gene: 6. The CDR3 covers 15 residues. Germline V lookup: CDR1 MNHEY, CDR2 SVGAGI. DNA for the CDR3: TGTGCCAGCAGTTACTGGGTTGGACAGGGGCATGAGCAGTTCTTC. The encoded protein is CASSYWVGQGHEQFF.

V usage is TRBV6-5 and J usage is TRBJ1-2; D is uncertain. Germline CDR1 is MNHEY and CDR2 is SVGAGI. V was pared by 4 bases and J by 3 bases, with 12 bases between. The CDR3 covers 14 residues. The CDR3 DNA follows: TGTGCCAGCAGTTCGGGTAATATCGACTATGGCTACACCTTC. Protein product: CASSSGNIDYGYTF.

J is TRBJ2-1 and V is TRBV9; a weak D match, TRBD2 (6 bases). There are 17 residues in the CDR3. The germline V and J ends were trimmed by 3 bases and 4 bases, with 20 bases remaining between them. CDR1 is SGDLS and CDR2 is YYNGEE in the germline V gene. The CDR3: CASSEPIGGAGYNEQFF. For the CDR3, the DNA is TGTGCCAGCAGCGAACCAATCGGGGGTGCAGGATACAATGAGCAGTTCTTC.

This chain uses TRBV28 with TRBJ2-7; 8 positions match TRBD2. J was trimmed by 0 bases and V by 1 base; bases with no gene match: 8. Germline CDR1 reads MDHEN; CDR2 reads SYDVKM. The CDR3 has 17 residues. CDR3 coding DNA: TGTGCCAGCAGTTTATCCGACGGGGGGGGAAGCTCCTACGAGCAGTACTTC. Its protein product is CASSLSDGGGSSYEQYF.

J is TRBJ1-1 and V is TRBV7-9; tentative D call: TRBD1 (6 bases). The CDR3 covers 16 residues. The germline V gene encodes CDR1 SEHNR and CDR2 FQNEAQ (reference sequence). Trimming pared 3 bases from V and 1 base from J, leaving 15 bases between. Here the CDR3 reads CASSLGPGASNTEAFF. The CDR3 DNA is TGTGCCAGCAGCTTGGGCCCAGGGGCTTCGAACACTGAAGCTTTCTTT.

The chain recombines TRBV7-6 with TRBJ1-1; D remains unclear. CDR1 and CDR2 (germline): SGHVS, FNYEAQ. Trimming stripped 1 base from V and 0 bases from J, with 12 bases between. The CDR3 runs to 16 residues. The CDR3 sequence: CASSLGVGSLNTEAFF. The CDR3 DNA is TGTGCCAGCAGCTTAGGAGTTGGCAGCCTGAACACTGAAGCTTTCTTT. Variable domain in full (rest from reference TRBV7-6 and TRBJ1-1): GAGVSQSPRYKVTKRGQDVALRCDPISGHVSLYWYRQALGQGPEFLTYFNYEAQQDKSGLPNDRFSAERPEGSISTLTIQRTEQRDSAMYRCASSLGVGSLNTEAFFGQGTRLTVV.

In DNA, the CDR3 is TGTGCCAGCAGCTCCACCGGGGGTGAGCAGTTCTTC. This translates into CASSSTGGEQFF. This chain uses TRBV7-9 with TRBJ2-1; tentative D call: TRBD2 (6 bases). The germline gives CDR1 SEHNR, CDR2 FQNEAQ (reference sequence). The V gene lost 4 bases and the J gene lost 9 bases, with 10 bases spanning the gap. This CDR3 has 12 amino acids.

The chain employs TRBV19 and TRBJ2-1, with D unclear. CDR1 is LNHDA, CDR2 SQIVND, per germline (reference sequence). Trimming cost V 1 base and J 6 bases, with 7 bases left between them. CDR3 length: 13 residues. The CDR3 DNA sequence: TGTGCCAGTAGTATAGGACCCTTCAATGAGCAGTTCTTC. Its translation: CASSIGPFNEQFF.

V and J are TRBV5-8 and TRBJ1-1; D remains ambiguous. CDR1 and CDR2 (germline): SGHTS, YDEGEE. The CDR3 length is 14 residues. Trimming pared 4 bases from V and 1 base from J, leaving 11 bases between. In DNA, the CDR3 is TGTGCCAGCAGCCTTTACGGGCCGAACACTGAAGCTTTCTTT. Its protein product is CASSLYGPNTEAFF.

The sample holds one count of this clone. The V and J genes are TRBV27 and TRBJ1-4; D is perhaps TRBD1 (5 bases). Germline CDR1 reads MNHEY; CDR2 reads SMNVEV (reference sequence). Trimming left V 1 base short and J 7 bases short, with 10 bases between. The CDR3 has 14 amino acids. Written as DNA, the CDR3 is TGTGCCAGCAGTTTATTGTCCGGGACTGAAAAACTGTTTTTT. Its translation is CASSLLSGTEKLFF.